This TCR beta chain was captured by sequencing in a study of blood T cell repertoires in COVID-19 (dated by TCRdb to about 2020). In the study overall: Samples from collaborators originated in the United States, Italy and Spain and spanned both the acute and convalescent phases of COVID-19. Deeply sampled blood TCRbeta repertoires from subjects exposed to, actively infected with, or recovered from COVID-19 were included in the dataset. The material from the prospective study consisted of cDNA or gDNA derived from T cells, B-cell-depleted T cells, or PBMCs. A freely available public database, intended as a resource for researchers studying the immune response to SARS-CoV-2, is where the repertoires were released. A de-identified subject ID, COVID-19 status, age in years and sex were almost always included in the sample metadata. Samples came from the ongoing ImmuneRACE study (first 160 participants) plus 1,254 subjects from 6 global collaborators. HLA class I and class II types, where available, came from metadata supplied by the sample provider rather than from assay-based typing. What the authors observed across the whole study: The amount of clinical and demographic metadata varied by source and participant and was provided uncurated.

In the prospective study, participants were about 18 to 95 years old, resided in approximately 25 geographic areas of the United States, and were enrolled through a virtual design. In the prospective study, participants were assigned to cohorts based on the clinical history participants reported in a screening survey and a study questionnaire. In the prospective study, whole blood, serum and a nasopharyngeal or oropharyngeal swab were collected from each participant by mobile phlebotomists. Participants in the prospective study had the option to provide additional blood draws and questionnaires over an approximately 2-month period. Prospective study blood samples were shipped either frozen or at room temperature before DNA extraction. TCRbeta CDR3 regions were amplified from genomic DNA using the immunoSEQ Assay, a bias-controlled multiplex PCR. The study's own analysis went as follows. The number of nucleated cells in each sample was estimated by amplification of reference gene primers within the assay. To quantify the absolute abundance of each unique TCRbeta CDR3 rearrangement, sequence reads were collapsed and filtered. For each sample, productive Simpson clonality was calculated as the square root of Simpson's diversity index across productive rearrangements. The table was pulled from immuneACCESS by TCRdb, which kept in-frame rearrangements only. Such tables lose some clones; where checked, under half of the loss comes from unresolved V genes, and the rest has no known cause. V and J calls plus clone size are reproduced from that table; the DNA served to infer D and trimming. The sample records fewer than 500,000 clones, roughly 87% of which are singletons. Together, the top ten hold around 1.8% of the sample.

In the case of this clone: Its cognate antigen has yet to be identified. There are no base qualities to consult, and no much larger clone falls within one base.

The specimen was PBMCs or T cells enriched from blood (not recorded which). The sequence came from a woman younger than 35 with acute COVID-19.

The DNA sequence is as follows: TGTGCCACCAGCAGAGATCCGGGACAGAGGGGTGGAAAACTGTTTTTT. This yields the protein CATSRDPGQRGGKLFF. The V gene is TRBV15 and the J gene is TRBJ1-4; 7 central bases correspond to TRBD1. V is trimmed back by 0 bases and J by 10 bases, and the junction contains 11 bases that no gene match accounts for. CDR1 and CDR2 are read off the germline V gene (reference sequence) as LNHNV and YYDKDF. The CDR3 numbers 16 residues from cysteine through phenylalanine. Only CDR3 DNA remains: 48 bases, in frame from the first base.